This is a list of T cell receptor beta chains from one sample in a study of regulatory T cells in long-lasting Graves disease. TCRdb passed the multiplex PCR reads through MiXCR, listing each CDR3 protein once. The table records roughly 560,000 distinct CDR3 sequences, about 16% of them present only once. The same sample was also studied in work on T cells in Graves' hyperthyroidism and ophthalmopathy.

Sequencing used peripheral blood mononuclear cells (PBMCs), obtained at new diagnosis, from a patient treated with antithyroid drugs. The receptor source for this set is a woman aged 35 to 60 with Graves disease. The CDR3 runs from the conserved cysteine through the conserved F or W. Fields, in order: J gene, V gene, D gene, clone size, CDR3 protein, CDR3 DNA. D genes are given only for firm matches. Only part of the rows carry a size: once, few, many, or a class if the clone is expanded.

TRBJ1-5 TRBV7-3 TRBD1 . CASSDRGPYQPQHF TGTGCCAGCAGCGACAGGGGGCCTTATCAGCCCCAGCATTTT
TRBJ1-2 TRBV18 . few CASSTGTDYGYTF TGTGCCAGCTCAACCGGGACGGACTATGGCTACACCTTC
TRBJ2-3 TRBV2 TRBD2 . CASRSGGSTDTQYF TGTGCCAGCCGTAGCGGGGGAAGCACAGATACGCAGTATTTT
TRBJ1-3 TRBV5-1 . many CASSLGQAPGGNTIYF TGCGCCAGCAGCTTGGGTCAGGCCCCGGGAGGAAACACCATATATTTT
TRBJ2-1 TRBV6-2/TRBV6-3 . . CASSYKVGSEQFF TGTGCCAGCAGTTACAAGGTCGGTAGTGAGCAGTTCTTC
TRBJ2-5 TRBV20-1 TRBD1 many CSAQTGVETQYF TGCAGTGCTCAGACAGGGGTAGAGACCCAGTACTTC
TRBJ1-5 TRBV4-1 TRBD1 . CASSYRDRDQPQHF TGCGCCAGCAGCTACCGGGACAGGGACCAGCCCCAGCATTTT
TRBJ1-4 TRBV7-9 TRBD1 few CASRRKDRGSRVTNEKLFF TGTGCCAGCAGACGGAAAGACAGGGGGAGTAGGGTAACTAATGAAAAACTGTTTTTT
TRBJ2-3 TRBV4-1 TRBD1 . CASSREGQITDTQYF TGCGCCAGCAGCCGCGAGGGACAGATAACAGATACGCAGTATTTT
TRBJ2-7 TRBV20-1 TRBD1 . CSAGDRVSYEQYF TGCAGTGCAGGGGACAGGGTCTCCTACGAGCAGTACTTC
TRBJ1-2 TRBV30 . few CAWVGGAAGYTF TGTGCCTGGGTGGGCGGGGCGGCCGGCTACACCTTC
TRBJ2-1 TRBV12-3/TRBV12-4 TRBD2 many CASSERGNEQFF TGTGCCAGCAGTGAGCGGGGGAATGAGCAGTTCTTC
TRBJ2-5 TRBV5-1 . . CASRWSSVETQYF TGCGCCAGCAGATGGTCAAGTGTTGAGACCCAGTACTTC
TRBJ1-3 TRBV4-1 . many CASSLSYQGSGNTIYF TGCGCCAGCAGCCTGAGCTATCAGGGTTCTGGAAACACCATATATTTT
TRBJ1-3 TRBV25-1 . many CASRDVGSGNTIYF TGTGCCAGCAGGGACGTCGGCTCTGGAAACACCATATATTTT
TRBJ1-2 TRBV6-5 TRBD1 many CASSYETGGPYGYTF TGTGCCAGCAGTTACGAGACAGGGGGCCCCTATGGCTACACCTTC
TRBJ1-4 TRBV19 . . CASSIAGHFEEKLFF TGTGCCAGTAGTATCGCTGGACATTTCGAAGAAAAACTGTTTTTT
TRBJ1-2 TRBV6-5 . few CASSYSASGTYGCTF TGTGCCAGCAGTTACTCAGCTTCGGGGACCTATGGCTGCACCTTC
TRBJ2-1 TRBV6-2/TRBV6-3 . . CASSYSRGEQFF TGTGCCAGCAGTTACTCGAGGGGGGAGCAGTTCTTC
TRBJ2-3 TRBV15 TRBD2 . CATSEKRGGYTDTQYF TGTGCCACCAGCGAGAAGCGGGGGGGCTACACAGATACGCAGTATTTT
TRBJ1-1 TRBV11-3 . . CASSQPPRLDRNTEAFF TGTGCCAGCAGCCAGCCACCCCGTCTGGACAGAAACACTGAAGCTTTCTTT
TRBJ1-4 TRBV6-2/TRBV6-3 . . CASSSDGGAPGKLFF TGTGCCAGCAGTAGCGATGGCGGGGCGCCGGGAAAACTGTTTTTT
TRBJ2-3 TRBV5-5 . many CASSLGVPPDTQYF TGTGCCAGCAGCTTGGGAGTTCCTCCAGATACGCAGTATTTT
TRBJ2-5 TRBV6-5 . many CASSYAVEETQYF TGTGCCAGCAGTTACGCGGTAGAAGAGACCCAGTACTTC
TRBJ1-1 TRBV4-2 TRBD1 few CASSQADRVGEAFF TGTGCCAGCAGCCAGGCCGACAGGGTTGGTGAAGCTTTCTTT
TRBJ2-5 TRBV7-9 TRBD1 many CASSRDSQETQYF TGTGCCAGCAGCCGGGACAGCCAAGAGACCCAGTACTTC
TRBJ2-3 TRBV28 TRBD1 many CASSLIQGADTQYF TGTGCCAGCAGCCTTATCCAGGGGGCAGATACGCAGTATTTT
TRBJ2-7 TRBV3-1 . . CASSQSGLAIVEQYF TGTGCCAGCAGCCAGTCGGGACTCGCGATAGTAGAGCAGTACTTC